The clone carrying this T cell receptor beta chain was detected once. J was trimmed by 4 bases and V by 0 bases; bases with no gene match: 9. This CDR3 spans 17 amino acids. The V gene's germline CDR1 is LGHNA and CDR2 YNFKEQ. Original processing notes: How many nucleated cells were present was estimated from reference gene primer amplification. Method: immunoSEQ multiplex PCR; TCRdb's copy keeps in-frame clones and lacks some. V and J calls and clone size come straight from that table; D and trimming were deduced from the DNA. The data hold almost 200,000 clones, with 70% to 90% observed a single time. This entry is derived from a study of blood T cell repertoires in COVID-19. Study summary: The origin of the acute and convalescent COVID-19 samples was the United States, Italy and Spain. The cDNA or gDNA used as material had been derived from T cells, B-cell-depleted T cells, or PBMCs.

The receptor was isolated from a woman in her 70s with acute or convalescent COVID-19. The chain couples TRBV4-2 to TRBJ1-2; 9 bases match TRBD1. The sequencing input was peripheral blood. The CDR3 DNA follows: TGTGCCAGCAGCCAAGAAAACCCGGGACAGGGCCCCTATGGCTACACCTTC. As protein: CASSQENPGQGPYGYTF.